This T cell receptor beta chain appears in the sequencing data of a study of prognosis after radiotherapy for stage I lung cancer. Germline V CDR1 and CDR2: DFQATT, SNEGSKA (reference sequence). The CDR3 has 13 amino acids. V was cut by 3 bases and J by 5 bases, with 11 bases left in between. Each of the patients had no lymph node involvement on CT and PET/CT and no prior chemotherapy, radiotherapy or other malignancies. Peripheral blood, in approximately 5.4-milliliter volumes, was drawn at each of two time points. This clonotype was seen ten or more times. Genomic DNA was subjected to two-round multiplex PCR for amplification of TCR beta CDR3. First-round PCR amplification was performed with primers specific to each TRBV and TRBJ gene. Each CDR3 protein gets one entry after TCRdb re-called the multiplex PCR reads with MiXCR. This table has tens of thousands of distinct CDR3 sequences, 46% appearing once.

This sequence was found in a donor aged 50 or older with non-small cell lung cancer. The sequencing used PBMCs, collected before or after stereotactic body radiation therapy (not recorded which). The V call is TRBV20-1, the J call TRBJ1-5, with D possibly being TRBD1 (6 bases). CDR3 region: CSASRQDYQPQHF. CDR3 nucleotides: TGCAGTGCTAGCCGACAGGACTATCAGCCCCAGCATTTT.